Sequencing of this T cell receptor (beta chain) was carried out in a study of MAIT cells during Salmonella Paratyphi A infection (dated by TCRdb to about 2017). Per the publication, the time point label means: healthy control second sampling, 21 days after first. MAIT cells were defined as Valpha7.2+ CD161+ T cells and were identified and sorted by flow cytometry. Healthy adult controls were laboratory volunteers or leukocyte cones from the national blood and transplant service. Between about 4,500 and 10,000 MAIT cells per sample were sorted directly into RNAqueous-Micro lysis buffer for RNA extraction. To check how stable the MAIT repertoire is, unchallenged healthy controls gave two samples spaced less than 25 days apart. Lymphoprep gradient centrifugation was used to isolate peripheral blood mononuclear cells from both the blood samples and the leukocyte cones. Cells were sorted on either a BD FACSAria Fusion or a BD FACSAria III sorter.

This clonotype is regarded as large (0.1 to 1%). The antigen it binds to is not known. Nothing much larger sits one base from this clone, and base qualities are not available. V was cut back by 7 bases and J by 5 bases, leaving a gap of 11 bases between them. Counted from cysteine to phenylalanine, this CDR3 has 11 amino acids. CDR3 DNA is the only sequence kept; it has 33 bases, read in frame from the first base. The germline V gene supplies CDR1 SQVTM and CDR2 ANQGSEA. Preparation of the library involved 5' RACE. TCRbeta was amplified in two PCR rounds using Phusion High-Fidelity polymerase, and the primers carried sample-specific barcodes. TCRbeta libraries were generated by template-switch cDNA synthesis with SMARTScribe reverse transcriptase and a TRBC-specific primer. After barcoding, samples were pooled and then prepared using the NEBNext Ultra DNA Library Prep Kit for Illumina. Sequencing of libraries was performed on an Illumina MiSeq with the MiSeq reagent kit v2, 300 cycles. From the authors' description of their analysis: Reads were demultiplexed by barcode with Jemultiplexer and were aligned with MiTCR using default parameters. VDJtools removed non-functional sequences, and clonotypes were defined by amino acid sequence, with clonotype frequencies based on assigned sequence reads. In the clonal space homeostasis analysis, clonotypes were grouped by frequency into over-represented (0.05-1), large, medium and small bins. Through fastp at Q25 and MiXCR, TCRdb rebuilt clones from the public reads, retaining in-frame beta chains. Every distinct CDR3 protein forms one entry, paired with its most common genes and DNA. The V and J calls and clone size come from TCRdb's table, not from the authors' own analysis. The sample table lists 300 to 350 distinct CDR3 sequences, approximately 35% of them with a count of one. About 85% of the sample comes from the top ten.

Overall study results and their limits: Compared with healthy controls, diagnosed volunteers had more expansion or contraction among the top five MAIT clonotypes (about 0.5 versus 0.13), a finding that suggests the repertoire is reshaped by infection. The availability of volunteer samples limited the sample sizes, but these sizes were considered adequate to detect differences between groups. MAIT TRBV usage was oligoclonal with a preference for TRBV20 and TRBV6, and infection appeared not to change this usage.

The clonotype was recovered from an adult in good health. Here the chain combines TRBV29-1 and TRBJ2-5; the D region possibly corresponds to TRBD1 (5 bases align). Sequences were obtained from MAIT cells from PBMCs. The nucleotides are TGCAGCGGGGTAGGGGCTGAGACCCAGTACTTC. The resulting protein is CSGVGAETQYF.